This entry lists 16 T cell receptor beta chains sequenced from one sample in a study. Treg sorting used a CD4+CD25+CD127-/low gate. TCRdb analysed the 5' RACE reads with MiXCR anew, one entry per CDR3 protein. This table has 35,000 to 50,000 distinct CDR3 sequences, 20% to 25% appearing once. The specimen was Tregs sorted from a lymph node. These receptors all stem from a female donor with breast cancer.

This clonotype was counted at least ten times. The V and J genes are TRBV6-2 or TRBV6-3 and TRBJ1-1; tentatively, D is TRBD1 (6 bases). Germline CDR1 reads MNHEY; CDR2 reads SVGEGT. V lost 6 bases to trimming and J lost 8 bases, with 13 bases between them. This CDR3 is built from 12 residues. The CDR3 spells CASSLSDREAFF. The CDR3 DNA reads TGTGCCAGCAGCCTTAGCGACAGGGAAGCTTTCTTT.

This clonotype was found many times. The chain has TRBV20-1 and TRBJ2-7; 9 bases are a match to TRBD1. CDR3 length: 14 residues. Germline V gives CDR1 DFQATT, CDR2 SNEGSKA (reference sequence). V lost 6 bases, J lost 7 bases, and 13 bases stayed unmatched. The CDR3, as DNA: TGCAGTGCGGACAGGGGATCAGGTGCGGGGGAGCAGTACTTC. Translation: CSADRGSGAGEQYF.

The sample holds many counts of this clonotype. The chain links TRBV4-1 to TRBJ2-2; 7 bases match TRBD2. V lost 3 bases and J lost 4; bases outside the gene matches: 14. CDR1 MGHRA and CDR2 YSYEKL come from the germline V gene. This CDR3 is built from 18 residues. The CDR3 region has the DNA TGCGCCAGCAGCCATGGAGGGGTGCGGGAGTCGGTCACCGGGGAGCTGTTTTTT. Encoded protein: CASSHGGVRESVTGELFF.

As to this clonotype: The germline gene is not matched at one end of the junction; a read error may be the cause. The V gene is TRBV2, the J gene TRBJ2-1, with 7 bases lining up with TRBD2. The germline V gene has CDR1 SNHLY and CDR2 FYNNEI. There are 15 residues in the CDR3. The CDR3 coding sequence is TGTGTCAGCAGTGTCCCTGGCGGGAGAGGGAATGAGCAGTTCTTC. Translation: CVSSVPGGRGNEQFF.

This clonotype was counted at least ten times. This chain connects TRBV6-1 to TRBJ2-1; maybe TRBD2 (6 bases). Germline V gene lookup returns CDR1 MNHNS and CDR2 SASEGT. The CDR3 extends over 15 amino acids. V was pared by 7 bases and J by 7 bases, with 20 bases between. CDR3 bases: TGTGCCAGCACAGGGTCCGGGAGCTACAGAAATGAGCAGTTCTTC. Translation: CASTGSGSYRNEQFF.

This clonotype was observed at least ten times. The chain joins TRBV5-1 to TRBJ2-5; 12 nucleotides align to TRBD2. The CDR3 runs 16 residues. The germline CDR1 and CDR2 sequences are SGHRS and YFSETQ. V trimming: 2 bases; J trimming: 5 bases; junction bases outside the gene matches: 7. CDR3 DNA sequence: TGCGCCAGCAGCTTACTAGGACTAGCGGGAAAGGAGACCCAGTACTTC. Its translation: CASSLLGLAGKETQYF.

This clonotype was counted between two and nine times. The chain employs TRBV11-3 and TRBJ2-5, with TRBD2 as a possible D gene (6 bases). This CDR3 spans 18 amino acids. The ends were cut back, 5 bases at V and 0 bases at J, with 22 bases in the middle. Germline CDR1 SGHNT, CDR2 YENEEA. The CDR3 sequence: CASSPFPGGDAYQETQYF. The CDR3, as DNA: TGTGCCAGCAGCCCCTTCCCCGGCGGGGACGCCTACCAAGAGACCCAGTACTTC.

The CDR3 region has the DNA TGTGCCAGCAGCCGACATAGGACAGGCGATCAGCCCCAGCATTTT. This translates into CASSRHRTGDQPQHF. The chain joins TRBV7-8 to TRBJ1-5, with 7 bases aligning to TRBD1. V dropped 5 bases and J dropped 5; count of bases not matched to a gene: 9. The CDR3 sequence is 15 residues long. Germline V lookup: CDR1 SGHVS, CDR2 FQNEAQ.

By share of the sample, this clonotype is medium-sized. This chain joins TRBV4-1 and TRBJ2-7; D gene unclear. This CDR3 has 14 residues. Trimming pared 1 base from V and 3 bases from J, leaving 10 bases between. The V gene's germline CDR1 is MGHRA and CDR2 YSYEKL. The CDR3 sequence is CASSQVASNYEQYF. CDR3 coding DNA: TGCGCCAGCAGCCAAGTGGCTAGTAACTACGAGCAGTACTTC.

This clonotype was counted a few times. The chain has TRBV6-1 and TRBJ2-7, with a weak D call TRBD2 (5 bases). Germline loops: CDR1 MNHNS, CDR2 SASEGT. Trimming stripped 4 bases from V and 0 bases from J, with 13 bases between. The CDR3 spans 15 residues. The CDR3, as DNA: TGTGCCAGCAGTGTTAACCGACTAAGCTCCTACGAGCAGTACTTC. Protein sequence: CASSVNRLSSYEQYF.

A remark on this clonotype: A much larger clone differs by one base, so this may be a read error. This rearrangement joins TRBV6-2 or TRBV6-3 to TRBJ2-1, with 7 bases aligning to TRBD2. Looked up from germline, CDR1 is MNHEY and CDR2 is SVGEGT. The CDR3 runs 16 residues. J was trimmed by 5 bases and V by 4 bases; bases with no gene match: 11. CDR3 bases: TGTGCCAGCAGTTCTGGACTAGTCCGATCAGACAATGAGCAGTTCTTC. Its protein product is CASSSGLVRSDNEQFF.

A note on this clonotype: A much larger clone is a single base away; this may be a read error. This chain links TRBV6-5 with TRBJ2-7; the D gene is possibly TRBD2 (6 bases). The CDR3 is 12 amino acids. The V gene lost 10 bases and the J gene lost 4 bases, with 14 bases spanning the gap. Germline lookup yields CDR1 MNHEY and CDR2 SVGAGI. CDR3 loop: CATQTGEYEQYF. CDR3 bases: TGTGCCACCCAAACGGGGGAGTACGAGCAGTACTTC.

This rearrangement joins TRBV11-2 to TRBJ2-7, with TRBD2 matching 11 bases. Trimming at V came to 3 bases and at J to 6 bases, leaving 10 bases not matched to a gene. This CDR3 region has 16 residues. The V gene's germline CDR1 is SGHAT and CDR2 FQNNGV. DNA for the CDR3: TGTGCCAGCAGCTTTCATAGCGGGAGGGCCCCAAGCGAGCAGTACTTC. It is translated as CASSFHSGRAPSEQYF.

This clonotype was counted ten times or more. The chain joins TRBV12-3 or TRBV12-4 to TRBJ1-2; TRBD1 might be the D (5 bases). CDR3 size: 13 residues. Deletions cut 7 bases from V and 3 bases from J, with 12 bases between. The CDR3 sequence: CASTGTGHYGYTF. The CDR3 DNA reads as TGTGCCAGCACCGGGACCGGGCACTATGGCTACACCTTC.

This clonotype was seen many times. The junction departs from germline at one end; a sequencing error may be responsible. The gene calls are TRBV20-1 and TRBJ1-6, with 7 positions matching TRBD1. The germline V gene has CDR1 DFQATT and CDR2 SNEGSKA (reference sequence). This CDR3 spans 14 amino acids. CDR3 amino acids: CSARVGTVYSPLHF. The CDR3 DNA is TGCAGTGCTAGAGTGGGGACAGTCTATTCCCCCCTCCACTTT.

The V call is TRBV30, the J call TRBJ2-2; D gene unclear. The CDR3 spans 12 residues. Germline V gives CDR1 GTSNPN, CDR2 SVGIG (reference sequence). V dropped 3 bases and J dropped 7 bases, with 9 bases sitting between them. The CDR3 nucleotides read TGTGCCTGGAGAGTGGTCCTCGGGGAGCTGTTTTTT. Its translation: CAWRVVLGELFF.